This TCR beta chain was retrieved from a study of PD-L1 blockade in urothelial cancer. For the study at large: Treatment start was followed by blood analysis at 3 weeks (second dose) and again at 6 weeks. Among blood samples, the median T cell count was approximately 150,000.

J lost 7 bases, V lost 3 bases, and 3 bases had no gene match. The CDR3 spans 13 residues. Germline CDR1 reads SGHAT; CDR2 reads FQNNGV. A spike-in of synthetic TCR analog templates was added to each PCR. The data were produced by immunoSEQ multiplex PCR, yet TCRdb's version contains in-frame clones alone and is incomplete. The data show over 45,000 clones, 70% to 90% seen once. The gene calls are TRBV11-2 and TRBJ2-1; 7 bases match TRBD2. Sequences were derived from PBMCs, sampled around atezolizumab (anti-PD-L1) treatment. The receptor comes from a man aged 45-65 years with urothelial cancer. The CDR3 loop is CASSLTSLNEQFF. In nucleotides, the CDR3 is TGTGCCAGCAGCTTGACTAGCCTAAATGAGCAGTTCTTC.